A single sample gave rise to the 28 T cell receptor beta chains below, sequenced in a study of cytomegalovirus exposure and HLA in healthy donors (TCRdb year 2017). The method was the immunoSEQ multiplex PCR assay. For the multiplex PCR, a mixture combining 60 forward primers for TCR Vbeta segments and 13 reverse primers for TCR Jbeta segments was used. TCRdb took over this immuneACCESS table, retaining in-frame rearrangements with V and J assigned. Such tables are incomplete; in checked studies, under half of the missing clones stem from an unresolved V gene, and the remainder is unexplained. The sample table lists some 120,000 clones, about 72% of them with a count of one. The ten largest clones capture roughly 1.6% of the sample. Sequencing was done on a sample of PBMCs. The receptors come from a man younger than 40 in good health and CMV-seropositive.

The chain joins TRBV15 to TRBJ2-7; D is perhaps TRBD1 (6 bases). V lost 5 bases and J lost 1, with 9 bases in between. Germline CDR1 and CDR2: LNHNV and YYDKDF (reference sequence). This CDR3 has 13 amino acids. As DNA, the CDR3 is TGTGCCACCAGCTTCGGACAGTCCTACGAGCAGTACTTC. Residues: CATSFGQSYEQYF.

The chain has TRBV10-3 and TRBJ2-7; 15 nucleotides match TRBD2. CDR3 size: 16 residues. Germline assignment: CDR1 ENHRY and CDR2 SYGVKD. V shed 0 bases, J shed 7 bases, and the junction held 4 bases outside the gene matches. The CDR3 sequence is CAISESGLAGGREQYF. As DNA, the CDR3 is TGTGCCATCAGTGAGTCAGGACTAGCGGGAGGGCGAGAGCAGTACTTC.

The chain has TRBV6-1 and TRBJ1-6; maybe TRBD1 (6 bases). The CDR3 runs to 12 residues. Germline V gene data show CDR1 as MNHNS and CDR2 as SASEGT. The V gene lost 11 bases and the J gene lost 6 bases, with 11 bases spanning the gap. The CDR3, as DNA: TGTGCCGGGAGGGGGGCTAATTCACCCCTCCACTTT. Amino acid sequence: CAGRGANSPLHF.

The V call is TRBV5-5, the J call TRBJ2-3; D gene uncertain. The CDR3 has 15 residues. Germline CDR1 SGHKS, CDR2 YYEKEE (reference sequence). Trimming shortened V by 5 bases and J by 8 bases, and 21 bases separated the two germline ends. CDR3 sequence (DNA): TGTGCCAGCAGTCAATCGACCAGCGAGAGAGGTACGCAGTATTTT. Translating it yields CASSQSTSERGTQYF.

The CDR3 region has the DNA TGTGCCAGCAGTACACACAGGGGAATGTGGACTGAAGCTTTCTTT. Translation gives CASSTHRGMWTEAFF. The rearrangement uses TRBV28 and TRBJ1-1; 7 bases are shared with TRBD1. CDR1 and CDR2 (germline): MDHEN, SYDVKM. J gave up 5 bases and V 5 bases, and 11 bases lay outside the gene matches. The CDR3 sequence is 15 residues long.

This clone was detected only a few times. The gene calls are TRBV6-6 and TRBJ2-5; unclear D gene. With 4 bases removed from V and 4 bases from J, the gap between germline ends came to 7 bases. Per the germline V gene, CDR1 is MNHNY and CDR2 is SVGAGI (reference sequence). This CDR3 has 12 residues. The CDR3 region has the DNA TGTGCCAGCAGTTCAAGTAGAGAGACCCAGTACTTC. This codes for CASSSSRETQYF.

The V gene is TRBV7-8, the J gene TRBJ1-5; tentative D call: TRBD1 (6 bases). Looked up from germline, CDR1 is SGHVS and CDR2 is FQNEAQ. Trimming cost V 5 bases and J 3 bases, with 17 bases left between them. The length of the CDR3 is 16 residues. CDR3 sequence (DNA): TGTGCCAGCAGCCCGGCGGGGGGCACTTACAATCAGCCCCAGCATTTT. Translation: CASSPAGGTYNQPQHF. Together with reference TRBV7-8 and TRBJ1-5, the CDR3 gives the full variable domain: GAGVSQSPRYKVAKRGQDVALRCDPISGHVSLFWYQQALGQGPEFLTYFQNEAQLDKSGLPSDRFFAERPEGSVSTLKIQRTQQEDSAVYLCASSPAGGTYNQPQHFGDGTRLSIL.

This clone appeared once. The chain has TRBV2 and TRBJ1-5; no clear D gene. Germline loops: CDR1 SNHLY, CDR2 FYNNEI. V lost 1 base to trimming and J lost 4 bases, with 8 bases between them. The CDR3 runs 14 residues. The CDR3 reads CASSEGHPNQPQHF. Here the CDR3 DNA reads TGTGCCAGCAGTGAAGGGCACCCAAATCAGCCCCAGCATTTT.

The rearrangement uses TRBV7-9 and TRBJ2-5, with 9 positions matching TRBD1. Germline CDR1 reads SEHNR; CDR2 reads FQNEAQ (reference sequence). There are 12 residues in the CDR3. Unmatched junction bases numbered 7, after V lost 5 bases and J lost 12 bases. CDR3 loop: CASSGDRANKYF. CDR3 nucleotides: TGTGCCAGCAGCGGGGACAGGGCTAATAAGTACTTC.

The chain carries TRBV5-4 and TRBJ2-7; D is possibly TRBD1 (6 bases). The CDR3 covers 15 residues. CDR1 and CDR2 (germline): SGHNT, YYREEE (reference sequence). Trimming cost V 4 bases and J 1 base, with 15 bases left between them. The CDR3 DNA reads TGTGCCAGCAGCCGCCGGGACACGGGGTCCTACGAGCAGTACTTC. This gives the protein CASSRRDTGSYEQYF.

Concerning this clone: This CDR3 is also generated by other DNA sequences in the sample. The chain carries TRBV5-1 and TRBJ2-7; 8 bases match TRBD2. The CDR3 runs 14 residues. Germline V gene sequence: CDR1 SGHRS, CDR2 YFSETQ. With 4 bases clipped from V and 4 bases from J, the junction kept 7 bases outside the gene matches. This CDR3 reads CASSLTSGSYEQYF. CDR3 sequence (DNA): TGCGCCAGCAGCCTAACTAGCGGATCATACGAGCAGTACTTC.

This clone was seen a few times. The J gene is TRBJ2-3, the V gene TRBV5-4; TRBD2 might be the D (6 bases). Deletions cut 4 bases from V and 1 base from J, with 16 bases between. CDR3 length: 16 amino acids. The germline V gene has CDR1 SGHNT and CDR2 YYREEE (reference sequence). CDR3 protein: CASSLPGDTGTDTQYF. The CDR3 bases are TGTGCCAGCAGCCTACCGGGAGACACTGGCACAGATACGCAGTATTTT.

The CDR3 coding sequence is TGTGCCAGCAGTTTCCGGTCTAGCGGGAGAGGTAATGAGCAGTTCTTC. It is translated as CASSFRSSGRGNEQFF. The chain carries TRBV27 and TRBJ2-1; 10 positions match TRBD2. The CDR3 extends over 16 amino acids. V shed 3 bases, J shed 7 bases, and the junction held 9 bases outside the gene matches. Germline CDR1 and CDR2: MNHEY and SMNVEV (reference sequence).

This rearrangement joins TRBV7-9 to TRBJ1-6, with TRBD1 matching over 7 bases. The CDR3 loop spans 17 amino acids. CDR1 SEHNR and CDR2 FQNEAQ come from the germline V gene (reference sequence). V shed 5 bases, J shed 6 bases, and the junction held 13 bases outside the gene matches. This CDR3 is CASSLTDWGQLNSPLHF. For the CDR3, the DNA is TGTGCCAGCAGCCTAACGGACTGGGGACAGCTTAATTCACCCCTCCACTTT.

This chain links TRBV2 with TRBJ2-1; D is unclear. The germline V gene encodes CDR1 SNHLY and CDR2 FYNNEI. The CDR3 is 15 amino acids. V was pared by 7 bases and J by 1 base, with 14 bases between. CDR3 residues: CASTFEVRSYNEQFF. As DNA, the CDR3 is TGTGCCAGCACGTTTGAAGTCCGGTCCTACAATGAGCAGTTCTTC.

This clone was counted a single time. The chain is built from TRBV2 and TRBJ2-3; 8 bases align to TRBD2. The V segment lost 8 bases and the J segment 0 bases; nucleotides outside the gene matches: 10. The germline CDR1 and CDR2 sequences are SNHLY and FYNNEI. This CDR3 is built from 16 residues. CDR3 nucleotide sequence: TGTGCCAGCCCAGTCGCGGGGGGTATTAGCACAGATACGCAGTATTTT. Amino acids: CASPVAGGISTDTQYF.

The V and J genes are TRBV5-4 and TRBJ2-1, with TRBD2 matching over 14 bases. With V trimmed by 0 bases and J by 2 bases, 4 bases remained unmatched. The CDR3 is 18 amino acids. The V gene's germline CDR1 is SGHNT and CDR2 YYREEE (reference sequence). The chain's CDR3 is CASSLGTSGRTTYNEQFF. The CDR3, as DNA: TGTGCCAGCAGCTTGGGGACTAGCGGGAGGACAACCTACAATGAGCAGTTCTTC.

CDR3 sequence: CASSLDRDIRNEQFF. In nucleotides, the CDR3 is TGCGCCAGCAGCCTCGACCGGGACATAAGAAATGAGCAGTTCTTC. V usage is TRBV5-1 and J usage is TRBJ2-1; possibly TRBD1 for D (6 bases). V gave up 4 bases and J gave up 7 bases, with 18 bases separating them. In germline, CDR1 is SGHRS, CDR2 YFSETQ. This CDR3 comprises 15 residues.

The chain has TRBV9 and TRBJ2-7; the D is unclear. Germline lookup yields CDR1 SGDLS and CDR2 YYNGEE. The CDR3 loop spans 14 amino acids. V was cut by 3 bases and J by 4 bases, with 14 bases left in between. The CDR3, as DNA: TGTGCCAGCAGCGCCACCCCGGTTGAATACGAGCAGTACTTC. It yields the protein CASSATPVEYEQYF.

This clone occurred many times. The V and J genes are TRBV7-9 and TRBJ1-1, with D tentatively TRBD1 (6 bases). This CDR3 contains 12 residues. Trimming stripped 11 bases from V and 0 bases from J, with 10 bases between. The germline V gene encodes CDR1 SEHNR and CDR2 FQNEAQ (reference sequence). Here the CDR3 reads CAGRDMNTEAFF. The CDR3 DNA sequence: TGTGCCGGAAGGGACATGAACACTGAAGCTTTCTTT.

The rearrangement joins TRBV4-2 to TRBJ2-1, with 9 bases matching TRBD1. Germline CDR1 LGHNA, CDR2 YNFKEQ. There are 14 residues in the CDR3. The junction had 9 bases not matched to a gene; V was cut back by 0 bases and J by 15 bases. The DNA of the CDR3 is TGTGCCAGCAGCCAAGATCATCGAGGACAGGGGCTGTTCTTC. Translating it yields CASSQDHRGQGLFF.

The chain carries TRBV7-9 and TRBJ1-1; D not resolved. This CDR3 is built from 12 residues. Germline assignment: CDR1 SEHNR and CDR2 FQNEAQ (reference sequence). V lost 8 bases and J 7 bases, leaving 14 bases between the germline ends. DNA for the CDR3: TGTGCCAGCGCTGGCCAATCTCATGAAGCTTTCTTT. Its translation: CASAGQSHEAFF.

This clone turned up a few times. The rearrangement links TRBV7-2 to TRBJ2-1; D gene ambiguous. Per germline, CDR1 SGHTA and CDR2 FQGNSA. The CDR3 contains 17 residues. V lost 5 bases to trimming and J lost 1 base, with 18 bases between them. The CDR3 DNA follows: TGTGCCAGCAGCCAAACCCGACTGGCGTGGTCCTACAATGAGCAGTTCTTC. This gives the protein CASSQTRLAWSYNEQFF.

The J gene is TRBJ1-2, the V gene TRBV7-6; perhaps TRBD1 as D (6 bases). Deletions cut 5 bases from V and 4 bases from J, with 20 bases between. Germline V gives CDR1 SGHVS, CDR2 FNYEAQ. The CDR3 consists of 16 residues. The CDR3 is CASSPNTGGARYGYTF. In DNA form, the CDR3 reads TGTGCCAGCAGCCCAAACACGGGGGGGGCCCGCTATGGCTACACCTTC.

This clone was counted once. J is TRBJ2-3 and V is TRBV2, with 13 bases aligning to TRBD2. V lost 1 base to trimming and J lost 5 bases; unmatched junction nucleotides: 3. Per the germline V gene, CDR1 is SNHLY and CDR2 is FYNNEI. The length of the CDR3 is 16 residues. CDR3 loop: CASSEGRLAGGDTQYF. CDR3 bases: TGTGCCAGCAGTGAAGGGCGACTAGCGGGGGGAGATACGCAGTATTTT.

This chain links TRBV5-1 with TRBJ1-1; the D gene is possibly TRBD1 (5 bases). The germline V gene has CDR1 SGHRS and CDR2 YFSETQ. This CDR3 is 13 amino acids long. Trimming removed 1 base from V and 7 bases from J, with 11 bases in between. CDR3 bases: TGCGCCAGCAGCTTGATAGGGGCGGTTGAAGCTTTCTTT. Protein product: CASSLIGAVEAFF. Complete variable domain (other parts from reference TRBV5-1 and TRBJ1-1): KAGVTQTPRYLIKTRGQQVTLSCSPISGHRSVSWYQQTPGQGLQFLFEYFSETQRNKGNFPGRFSGRQFSNSRSEMNVSTLELGDSALYLCASSLIGAVEAFFGQGTRLTVV.

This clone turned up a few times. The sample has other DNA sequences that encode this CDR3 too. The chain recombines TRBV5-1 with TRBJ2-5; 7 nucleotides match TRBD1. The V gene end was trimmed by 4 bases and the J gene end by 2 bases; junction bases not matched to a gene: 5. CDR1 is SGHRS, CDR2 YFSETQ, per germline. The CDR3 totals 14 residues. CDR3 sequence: CASSLGTAQETQYF. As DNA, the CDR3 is TGCGCCAGCAGCCTGGGGACAGCACAAGAGACCCAGTACTTC. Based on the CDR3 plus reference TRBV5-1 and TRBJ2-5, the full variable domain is KAGVTQTPRYLIKTRGQQVTLSCSPISGHRSVSWYQQTPGQGLQFLFEYFSETQRNKGNFPGRFSGRQFSNSRSEMNVSTLELGDSALYLCASSLGTAQETQYFGPGTRLLVL.

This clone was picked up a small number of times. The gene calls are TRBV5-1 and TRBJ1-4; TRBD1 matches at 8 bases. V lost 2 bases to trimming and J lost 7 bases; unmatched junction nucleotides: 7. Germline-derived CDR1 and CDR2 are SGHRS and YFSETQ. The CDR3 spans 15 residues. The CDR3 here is CASSFITGGSEKLFF. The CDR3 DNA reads TGCGCCAGCAGCTTTATTACAGGGGGAAGTGAAAAACTGTTTTTT. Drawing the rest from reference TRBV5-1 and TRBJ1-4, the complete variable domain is KAGVTQTPRYLIKTRGQQVTLSCSPISGHRSVSWYQQTPGQGLQFLFEYFSETQRNKGNFPGRFSGRQFSNSRSEMNVSTLELGDSALYLCASSFITGGSEKLFFGSGTQLSVL.